The 3 T cell receptor beta chains listed next were all sequenced from one sample in a study of response to subunit inactivated influenza vaccine. TCRdb re-called the RT-PCR reads through MiXCR, storing one row per CDR3 protein. The table includes 500,000 to 600,000 distinct CDR3 sequences, about 11% detected once. These data were likewise used in another study, on T cells expressing NK-cell markers. From that study: The authors generated TCR beta cDNA through 5'RACE template switching with UMIs.

The starting material was PBMCs from blood, obtained on the day of vaccination. Source of these receptors: a man aged 45-60 years who received an inactivated influenza vaccine.

The chain combines TRBV12-3 or TRBV12-4 with TRBJ2-1, with 10 bases matching TRBD2. The CDR3 totals 14 residues. V lost 9 bases to trimming and J lost 6 bases; unmatched junction nucleotides: 8. DNA for the CDR3: TGTGCCAGTTCCCTAGCGGGAGTGTTCAATGAGCAGTTCTTC. This gives the protein CASSLAGVFNEQFF.

This clonotype was picked up many times. This chain uses TRBV6-5 with TRBJ2-3, with D possibly TRBD2 on 5 matching bases. With 2 bases removed from V and 6 bases from J, the gap between germline ends came to 12 bases. CDR1 and CDR2 from the germline V gene are MNHEY and SVGAGI. The CDR3 spans 14 residues. The CDR3: CASSYGGDRDTQYF. The CDR3 bases are TGTGCCAGCAGTTACGGAGGAGACCGGGATACGCAGTATTTT.

The V call is TRBV3-1, the J call TRBJ1-1; tentative D call: TRBD1 (5 bases). Germline CDR1 LGHDT, CDR2 YNNKEL (reference sequence). This CDR3 has 15 amino acids. V was cut by 3 bases and J by 1 base, with 12 bases left in between. CDR3 sequence reads: CASSHTGTENTEAFF. Written as DNA, the CDR3 is TGTGCCAGCAGCCACACCGGGACGGAGAACACTGAAGCTTTCTTT.